The 20 T cell receptor beta chains below were found in one sample sequenced in a study of early stage breast cancer tumors. Measured with immunoSEQ multiplex PCR; TCRdb has only the in-frame clones, and not every one. The data hold tens of thousands of clones, with about three quarters observed a single time. Sequencing was done on a sample of blood. These receptor sequences come from a person in their 60s with breast cancer.

The gene calls are TRBV29-1 and TRBJ2-1, with 10 bases identical to TRBD2. CDR1 is SQVTM and CDR2 is ANQGSEA in the germline V gene. The CDR3 is 13 residues long. J was trimmed by 8 bases and V by 2 bases; bases with no gene match: 3. The CDR3 here is CSVEQAGGDEQFF. The CDR3 DNA follows: TGCAGCGTTGAACAAGCGGGAGGGGATGAGCAGTTCTTC.

This clone showed up just a few times. The V gene is TRBV10-3, the J gene TRBJ2-3; 8 bases line up with TRBD1. The CDR3 contains 14 residues. J gave up 5 bases and V 10 bases, and 11 bases lay outside the gene matches. The germline gives CDR1 ENHRY, CDR2 SYGVKD. CDR3 coding DNA: TGTGCCAGCCAACCCAGGGGGCTTATAGATACGCAGTATTTT. Protein product: CASQPRGLIDTQYF.

The gene calls are TRBV15 and TRBJ1-4, with D unresolved. This CDR3 spans 14 amino acids. Germline CDR1 is LNHNV and CDR2 is YYDKDF (reference sequence). V was pared by 0 bases and J by 5 bases, with 7 bases between. CDR3 nucleotide sequence: TGTGCCACCAGCAGAGACACCGCAAATGAAAAACTGTTTTTT. It specifies CATSRDTANEKLFF.

This clone was seen a few times. This chain joins TRBV5-1 and TRBJ1-1; D call uncertain. V lost 0 bases to trimming and J lost 4 bases, with 7 bases between them. The CDR3 runs to 13 residues. From germline, CDR1 is SGHRS and CDR2 YFSETQ. The CDR3 nucleotides read TGCGCCAGCAGCTTGGGTCAGCCCACTGAAGCTTTCTTT. This translates into CASSLGQPTEAFF.

The chain's CDR3 is CASSAIERHQPQHF. CDR3 nucleotide sequence: TGTGCCAGCAGCGCCATCGAAAGGCATCAGCCCCAGCATTTT. The chain links TRBV6-6 to TRBJ1-5; D is unresolved. The germline CDR1 and CDR2 sequences are MNHNY and SVGAGI (reference sequence). The CDR3 runs 14 residues. Between the trimmed V and J ends, which lost 6 bases and 5 bases, there was a span of 14 bases.

The CDR3 sequence: CASSHGGTGGSNEQFF. Here the CDR3 DNA reads TGCGCCAGCAGCCATGGAGGGACAGGGGGCTCGAATGAGCAGTTCTTC. V gene TRBV4-1 combines with J gene TRBJ2-1, with 12 bases lining up with TRBD1. The CDR3 sequence is 16 residues long. Germline CDR1 and CDR2: MGHRA and YSYEKL. V lost 3 bases, J lost 7 bases, and 7 bases stayed unmatched.

The rearrangement joins TRBV5-1 to TRBJ1-1; D gene unclear. The germline V and J ends were trimmed by 7 bases and 1 base, with 11 bases remaining between them. This CDR3 is 13 amino acids long. Germline V lookup: CDR1 SGHRS, CDR2 YFSETQ. This chain's CDR3 is CASRRETNTEAFF. DNA for the CDR3: TGCGCCAGCCGCCGGGAGACGAACACTGAAGCTTTCTTT.

This chain links TRBV4-2 with TRBJ2-1; 9 bases are a match to TRBD2. The V gene's germline CDR1 is LGHNA and CDR2 YNFKEQ. The CDR3 runs to 15 residues. V gave up 6 bases and J gave up 8 bases; unmatched junction bases: 11. DNA for the CDR3: TGTGCCAGCAGGGGTACGGCGGGAGGGTTGGATGAGCAGTTCTTC. Translated, it gives CASRGTAGGLDEQFF.

This CDR3 reads CASSSQAGGDEQYF. DNA for the CDR3: TGTGCCAGCAGCTCTCAGGCGGGGGGGGACGAGCAGTACTTC. The chain recombines TRBV7-6 with TRBJ2-7; TRBD2 matches at 9 bases. Germline loops: CDR1 SGHVS, CDR2 FNYEAQ. With 4 bases clipped from V and 5 bases from J, the junction kept 6 bases outside the gene matches. The CDR3 has 14 amino acids. Looking up the rest from reference TRBV7-6 and TRBJ2-7 gives the full variable domain: GAGVSQSPRYKVTKRGQDVALRCDPISGHVSLYWYRQALGQGPEFLTYFNYEAQQDKSGLPNDRFSAERPEGSISTLTIQRTEQRDSAMYRCASSSQAGGDEQYFGPGTRLTVT.

This clone has only one observation. The chain couples TRBV9 to TRBJ1-1; the D gene is possibly TRBD1 (6 bases). V lost 0 bases and J 0 bases, leaving 9 bases between the germline ends. The CDR3 runs 15 residues. From germline, CDR1 is SGDLS and CDR2 YYNGEE. The CDR3 sequence: CASSVAGDMNTEAFF. The CDR3 DNA reads TGTGCCAGCAGCGTAGCCGGGGACATGAACACTGAAGCTTTCTTT.

The V and J genes are TRBV7-6 and TRBJ2-7, with a possible D match to TRBD2 (6 bases). Germline V lookup: CDR1 SGHVS, CDR2 FNYEAQ. The CDR3 is made up of 14 amino acids. Trimming took 3 bases from V and 2 from J, leaving 11 bases between them. The CDR3 DNA follows: TGTGCCAGCAGCTTGGGGGACTTCACCTACGAGCAGTACTTC. Translated, it gives CASSLGDFTYEQYF.

The genes are TRBV4-1 and TRBJ2-2; tentative D call: TRBD2 (5 bases). The CDR3 loop spans 15 amino acids. The V gene's germline CDR1 is MGHRA and CDR2 YSYEKL. The V end was cut by 3 bases, the J end by 0 bases, with 8 bases between. Written as DNA, the CDR3 is TGCGCCAGCAGCCAGAGCGGTCCGAACACCGGGGAGCTGTTTTTT. Its protein product is CASSQSGPNTGELFF.

The chain carries TRBV6-5 and TRBJ1-2, with 9 bases fitting TRBD1. The CDR3 spans 15 residues. The V segment lost 8 bases and the J segment 4 bases; nucleotides outside the gene matches: 11. Germline V gene sequence: CDR1 MNHEY, CDR2 SVGAGI. The chain's CDR3 is CASVGGDRASYGYTF. The CDR3 nucleotides are TGTGCCAGCGTTGGGGGGGACAGGGCCAGCTATGGCTACACCTTC.

The chain carries TRBV25-1 and TRBJ1-5; D possibly corresponds to TRBD1 (5 bases). The CDR3 is made up of 13 amino acids. Per the germline V gene, CDR1 is MGHDK and CDR2 is SYGVNS. Trimming stripped 4 bases from V and 7 bases from J, with 11 bases between. The CDR3 coding sequence is TGTGCCAGCAGTGCTAGGGACGGGCAGCCCCAGCATTTT. Its protein is CASSARDGQPQHF.

The gene calls are TRBV19 and TRBJ2-6, with D possibly matching TRBD1 (7 bases). V lost 8 bases, J lost 5 bases, and 25 bases lay in between. From germline, CDR1 is LNHDA and CDR2 SQIVND (reference sequence). The CDR3 is made up of 18 amino acids. The CDR3, as DNA: TGTGCCAGTCCCCATTCAGTTGCGCAGGGGGACTGGGCCAACGTCCTGACTTTC. It encodes CASPHSVAQGDWANVLTF.

Note on this clone: Germline and junction disagree at one end, which may indicate a read error. The chain has TRBV7-7 and TRBJ2-1, with 8 bases that match TRBD2. CDR3 length: 15 residues. CDR1 and CDR2 (germline): SSHAT, FNYEAQ (reference sequence). CDR3 in DNA: TGTGCTAGCAGCTCAGGACTAGCTAGTCTCCATGAGCAGTTCTTC. Encoded protein: CASSSGLASLHEQFF.

The chain is built from TRBV19 and TRBJ1-1; D ambiguous. Germline V CDR1 and CDR2: LNHDA, SQIVND (reference sequence). Deletions cut 6 bases from V and 11 bases from J, with 19 bases between. The CDR3 is made up of 13 amino acids. The CDR3 nucleotides read TGTGCCAGTAGCCAAGGTACGAAGGGTAGGGCTTTCTTT. Protein sequence: CASSQGTKGRAFF.

As concerns this clone: One end of the junction is discordant with germline, which a read error may explain. The gene calls are TRBV7-7 and TRBJ2-5; a weak D match, TRBD1 (5 bases). CDR3 length: 15 amino acids. CDR1 is SSHAT, CDR2 FNYEAQ, per germline (reference sequence). CDR3 amino acids: CASSLGAADQETQYF. The DNA of the CDR3 is TGTGCTAGCAGCTTAGGGGCGGCGGACCAAGAGACCCAGTACTTC.

This chain connects TRBV19 to TRBJ2-2; D may match TRBD1 or TRBD2 (6 bases each). CDR1 is LNHDA and CDR2 is SQIVND in the germline V gene (reference sequence). V was pared by 7 bases and J by 2 bases, with 17 bases between. This CDR3 has 16 residues. CDR3 bases: TGTGCCAGTACGTTAGGAGGGGGGCAAAACACCGGGGAGCTGTTTTTT. Protein product: CASTLGGGQNTGELFF.

The V gene is TRBV11-3, the J gene TRBJ2-7; D may be TRBD1 (6 bases). The V end lost 1 base, the J end lost 3 bases, and 10 bases lay between the germline ends. Germline assignment: CDR1 SGHNT and CDR2 YENEEA. The CDR3 sequence is 14 residues long. The CDR3, as DNA: TGTGCCAGCAGCTTAGCCCCGGACAGCTACGAGCAGTACTTC. It specifies CASSLAPDSYEQYF.